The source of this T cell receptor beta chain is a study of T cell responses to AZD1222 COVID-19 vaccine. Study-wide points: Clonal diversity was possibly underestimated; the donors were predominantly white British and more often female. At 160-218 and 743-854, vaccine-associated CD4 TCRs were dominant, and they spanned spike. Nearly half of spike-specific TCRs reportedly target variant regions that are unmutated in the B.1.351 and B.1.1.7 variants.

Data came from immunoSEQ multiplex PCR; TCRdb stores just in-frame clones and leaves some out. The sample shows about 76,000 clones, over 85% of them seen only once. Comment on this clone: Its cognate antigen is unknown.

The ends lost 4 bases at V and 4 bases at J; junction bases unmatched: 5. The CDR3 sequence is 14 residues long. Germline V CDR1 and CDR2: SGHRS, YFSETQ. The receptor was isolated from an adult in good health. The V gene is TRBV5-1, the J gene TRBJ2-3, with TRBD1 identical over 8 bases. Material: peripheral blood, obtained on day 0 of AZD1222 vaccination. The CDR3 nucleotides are TGCGCCAGCAGCCTAAGACAGGGGCCAGATACGCAGTATTTT. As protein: CASSLRQGPDTQYF. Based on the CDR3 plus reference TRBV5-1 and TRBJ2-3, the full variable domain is KAGVTQTPRYLIKTRGQQVTLSCSPISGHRSVSWYQQTPGQGLQFLFEYFSETQRNKGNFPGRFSGRQFSNSRSEMNVSTLELGDSALYLCASSLRQGPDTQYFGPGTRLTVL.